This TCR beta chain emerged from a study of blood T cell repertoires in COVID-19. Study summary: Acute and convalescent COVID-19 samples came from the United States, Italy and Spain. The cDNA or gDNA used as material had been derived from T cells, B-cell-depleted T cells, or PBMCs.

Across about two dozen US areas, participants ranged in age from roughly 18 to 95 years. Participants had their cohort set by participant-reported clinical history. CDR3 length: 14 residues. V lost 2 bases, J lost 8 bases, and 5 bases stayed unmatched. Germline CDR1 and CDR2: SGHRS and YFSETQ. Some clones are missing from TCRdb's copy, which holds only in-frame ones; the method was immunoSEQ multiplex PCR. Found here are roughly 340,000 clones, 80% to 90% of them singletons; the top ten hold around 1.9%. The chain is built from TRBV5-1 and TRBJ1-4; 8 nucleotides agree with TRBD1. The TCR was taken from a man in his forties or fifties in a cohort exposed to, infected with or recovered from COVID-19 (not recorded which). Sequencing input: PBMCs or T cells enriched from blood (not recorded which). The CDR3: CASSFQGAREKLFF. The CDR3 bases are TGCGCCAGCAGCTTCCAGGGGGCGCGCGAAAAACTGTTTTTT.